Given below is one T cell receptor (beta chain) in context. It lacks a known antigen. Base qualities are not provided; no much larger clone lies one nucleotide away. The data stem from a study of blood T cell repertoires in COVID-19 (TCRdb year 2020). Turning to the overall study: The collaborator samples originated in the United States, Italy and Spain and spanned the acute and convalescent phases of COVID-19. The prospective study material was composed of cDNA or gDNA derived from T cells, B-cell-depleted T cells, or PBMCs. Subjects who had been exposed to COVID-19, were actively infected with it, or had recovered from it provided the deeply sampled blood TCRbeta repertoires that made up the dataset. The repertoires were released in a freely available public database intended as a resource for research on the immune response to SARS-CoV-2. The samples were drawn from the first 160 participants of the ongoing ImmuneRACE study and from 1,200 or so subjects provided by 6 global collaborators. Sample metadata almost always included a de-identified subject ID, COVID-19 status, age in years and sex. Where available, HLA class I and class II types were obtained from metadata supplied by the sample provider rather than from assay-based typing. The research as a whole found: How much clinical and demographic metadata was included differed by source and by participant, and the metadata was provided uncurated.

Between the V and J ends, shortened by 5 bases and 6 bases respectively, the junction contains 13 bases. The germline V gene supplies CDR1 KGHDR and CDR2 SFDVKD. From its cysteine to its phenylalanine, the CDR3 spans 14 amino acids. Here the CDR3 DNA is all that survives: 42 bases in frame from base 1. In Seattle, one collaborating source enrolled patients while the infection was active and tracked those patients longitudinally over the course of disease. Whole blood was collected in K2EDTA tubes by collaborating institutions according to the institutions' own protocols. Collaborator samples were shipped for TCRbeta analysis as frozen whole blood, isolated PBMCs, or DNA extracted from either sample type. TCRbeta CDR3 regions were amplified from genomic DNA using the immunoSEQ Assay, a bias-controlled multiplex PCR. The paper's data handling went like this. Within the assay, amplification of reference gene primers was used to estimate how many nucleated cells each sample contained. Sequence reads were collapsed and filtered to measure the absolute abundance of every unique TCRbeta CDR3 rearrangement. For each sample, productive Simpson clonality was calculated as the square root of Simpson's diversity index across productive rearrangements. Held by TCRdb, this immuneACCESS table contains in-frame sequences only and omits some clones. Under half of the omission traces to an unresolved V gene where checked; the cause of the rest is unknown. For V, J and clone size, that table is used; D and trimming come from the DNA. Here the sample has about 55,000 clones; 80% to 90% occur a single time. Clones ranked in the top ten supply approximately 3.6% of the sample.

The clonotype originates from a man in his forties with COVID-19, enrolled during active disease. This receptor chain uses TRBV24-1 and TRBJ2-1; the D gene is perhaps TRBD2, on 6 matching bases. The sample taken for sequencing was peripheral blood. At the DNA level, the sequence is TGTGCCACCAGTGCCGGGGGATCACCCAATGAGCAGTTCTTC. This codes for CATSAGGSPNEQFF.